The clone carrying this TCR beta chain has a count of ten or more. Its target is unknown. The CDR3 is 14 amino acids. V gave up 2 bases and J gave up 2 bases, with 9 bases separating them. The germline CDR1 and CDR2 sequences are SGHRS and YFSETQ. The source of the sample is a study of regulatory T cells in long-lasting Graves disease. Study-wide results and limits: TRBV28 was favored in persistent disease, as were TRBJ1-2 and TRBJ2-5.

Time point specified: newly diagnosed GD, antithyroid drugs for less than 3 months. RNA from PBMCs was the source of the TCR library. Construction of the TCR beta libraries employed iRepertoire HTBI primers in conjunction with Arm-PCR of CDR3 regions. TCRdb processed the multiplex PCR reads anew with MiXCR; each CDR3 protein has one entry. The repertoire holds over 400,000 distinct CDR3 sequences, with 14% as singletons. The same specimen was also included in a second study, on T cells in Graves' hyperthyroidism and ophthalmopathy. This second report adds: The study defined stable Graves' hyperthyroidism as no ophthalmopathy progression within 18 months. First-round RT-PCR targeting the TCR CDR3 was performed with the HTBI primer set.

The rearrangement uses TRBV5-1 and TRBJ2-3; D perhaps matches TRBD2 (6 bases). The input for sequencing was peripheral blood mononuclear cells (PBMCs), taken at new diagnosis, from a patient treated with antithyroid drugs. This TCR was recovered from a woman between 50 and 59 years old with Graves disease. The CDR3 DNA sequence: TGCGCCAGCAGCTTTCGGGAGACCACAGATACGCAGTATTTT. Its translation is CASSFRETTDTQYF.